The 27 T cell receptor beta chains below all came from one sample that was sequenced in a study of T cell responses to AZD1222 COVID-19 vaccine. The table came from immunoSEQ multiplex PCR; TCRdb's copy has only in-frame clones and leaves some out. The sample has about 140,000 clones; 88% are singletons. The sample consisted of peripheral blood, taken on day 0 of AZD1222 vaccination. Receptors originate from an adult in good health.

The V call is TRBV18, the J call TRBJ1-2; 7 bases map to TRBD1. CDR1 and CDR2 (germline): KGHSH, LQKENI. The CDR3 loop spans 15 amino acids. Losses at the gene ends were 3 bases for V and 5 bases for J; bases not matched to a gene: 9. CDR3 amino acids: CASSPRQGVYYGYTF. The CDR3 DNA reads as TGTGCCAGCTCACCGCGACAGGGAGTATATTATGGCTACACCTTC.

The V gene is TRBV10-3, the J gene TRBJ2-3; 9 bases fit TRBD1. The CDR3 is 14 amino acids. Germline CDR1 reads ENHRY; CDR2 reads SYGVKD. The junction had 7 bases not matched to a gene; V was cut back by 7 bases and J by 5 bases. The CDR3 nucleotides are TGTGCCATCACCGACAGGGGGACGGAAGATACGCAGTATTTT. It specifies CAITDRGTEDTQYF.

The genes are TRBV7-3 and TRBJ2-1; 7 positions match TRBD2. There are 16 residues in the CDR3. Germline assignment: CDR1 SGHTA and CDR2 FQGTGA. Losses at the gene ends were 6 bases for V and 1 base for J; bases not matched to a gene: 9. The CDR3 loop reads CASSRSTSESYNEQFF. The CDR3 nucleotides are TGTGCCAGCAGTCGAAGCACTAGCGAATCCTACAATGAGCAGTTCTTC.

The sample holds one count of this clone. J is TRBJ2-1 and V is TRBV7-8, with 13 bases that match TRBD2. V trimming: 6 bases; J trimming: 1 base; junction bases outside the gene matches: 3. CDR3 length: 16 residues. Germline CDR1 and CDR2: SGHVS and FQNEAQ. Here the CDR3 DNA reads TGTGCCAGCAGATGGACTAGCGGGGGATCCTACAATGAGCAGTTCTTC. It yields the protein CASRWTSGGSYNEQFF.

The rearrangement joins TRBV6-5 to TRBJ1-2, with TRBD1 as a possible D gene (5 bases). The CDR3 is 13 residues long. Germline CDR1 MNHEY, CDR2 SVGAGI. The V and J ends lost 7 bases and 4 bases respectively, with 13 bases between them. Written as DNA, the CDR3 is TGTGCCAGCACATTGGACAAGGGCTATGGCTACACCTTC. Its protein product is CASTLDKGYGYTF.

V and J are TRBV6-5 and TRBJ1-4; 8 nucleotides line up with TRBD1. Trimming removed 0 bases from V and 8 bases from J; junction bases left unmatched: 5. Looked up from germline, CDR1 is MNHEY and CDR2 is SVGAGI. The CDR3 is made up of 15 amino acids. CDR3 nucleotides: TGTGCCAGCAGTTACTCCGGACAGGGTGGCGAAAAACTGTTTTTT. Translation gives CASSYSGQGGEKLFF.

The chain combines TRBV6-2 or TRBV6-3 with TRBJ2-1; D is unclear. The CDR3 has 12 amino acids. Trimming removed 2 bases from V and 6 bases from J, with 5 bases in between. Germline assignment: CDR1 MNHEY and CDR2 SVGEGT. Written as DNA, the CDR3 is TGTGCCAGCAGTTACGGACGCAATGAGCAGTTCTTC. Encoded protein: CASSYGRNEQFF.

The CDR3 sequence: CASSPLAGAVQYF. CDR3 bases: TGTGCCAGCTCACCCCTAGCGGGAGCGGTGCAGTACTTC. This sequence joins TRBV18 and TRBJ2-7; 10 positions agree with TRBD2. The length of the CDR3 is 13 residues. J lost 9 bases, V lost 3 bases, and 5 bases had no gene match. The germline V gene encodes CDR1 KGHSH and CDR2 LQKENI.

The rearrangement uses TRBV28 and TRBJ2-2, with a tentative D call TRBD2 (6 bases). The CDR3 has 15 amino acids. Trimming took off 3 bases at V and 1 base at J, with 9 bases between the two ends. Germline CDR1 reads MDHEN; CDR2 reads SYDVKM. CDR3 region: CASSFGGRNTGELFF. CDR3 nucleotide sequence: TGTGCCAGCAGTTTCGGGGGAAGGAACACCGGGGAGCTGTTTTTT. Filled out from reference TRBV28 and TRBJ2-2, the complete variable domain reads DVKVTQSSRYLVKRTGEKVFLECVQDMDHENMFWYRQDPGLGLRLIYFSYDVKMKEKGDIPEGYSVSREKKERFSLILESASTNQTSMYLCASSFGGRNTGELFFGEGSRLTVL.

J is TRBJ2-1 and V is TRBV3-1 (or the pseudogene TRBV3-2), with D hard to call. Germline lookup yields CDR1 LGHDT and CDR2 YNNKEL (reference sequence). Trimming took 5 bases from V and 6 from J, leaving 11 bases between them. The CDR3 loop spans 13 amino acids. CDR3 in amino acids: CASSDPGSNEQFF. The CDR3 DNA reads TGTGCCAGCAGCGACCCTGGGTCCAATGAGCAGTTCTTC.

The CDR3 nucleotides read TGTGCCAGCAGCTTGGGGAAGGGCCTAAACCCAGATACGCAGTATTTT. Amino acid sequence: CASSLGKGLNPDTQYF. The chain recombines TRBV7-2 with TRBJ2-3; D ambiguous. CDR3 size: 16 residues. Per germline, CDR1 SGHTA and CDR2 FQGNSA. Trimming stripped 3 bases from V and 4 bases from J, with 17 bases between.

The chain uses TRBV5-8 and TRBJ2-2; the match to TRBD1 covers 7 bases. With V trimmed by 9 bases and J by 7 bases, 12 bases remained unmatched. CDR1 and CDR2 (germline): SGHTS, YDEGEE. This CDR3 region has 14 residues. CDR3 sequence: CATRDRVTIGELFF. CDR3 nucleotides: TGTGCCACCCGCGACAGGGTTACGATCGGGGAGCTGTTTTTT.

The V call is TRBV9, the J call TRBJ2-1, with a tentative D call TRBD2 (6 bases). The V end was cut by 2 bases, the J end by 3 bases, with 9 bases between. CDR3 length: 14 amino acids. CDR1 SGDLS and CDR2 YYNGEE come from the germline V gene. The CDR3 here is CASSVPGLYNEQFF. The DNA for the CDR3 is TGTGCCAGCAGCGTCCCGGGACTCTACAATGAGCAGTTCTTC.

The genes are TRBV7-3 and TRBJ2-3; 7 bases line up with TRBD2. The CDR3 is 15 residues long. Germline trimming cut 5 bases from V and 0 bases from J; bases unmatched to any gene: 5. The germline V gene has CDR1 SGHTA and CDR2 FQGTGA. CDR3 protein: CASSMTSRSTDTQYF. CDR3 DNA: TGTGCCAGCAGCATGACTAGCCGAAGCACAGATACGCAGTATTTT.

CDR3: CATTAGTSGSTDTQYF. CDR3 DNA sequence: TGTGCCACCACGGCCGGGACTAGCGGTAGCACAGATACGCAGTATTTT. This chain joins TRBV24-1 and TRBJ2-3; 11 bases align to TRBD2. The junction had 6 bases not matched to a gene; V was cut back by 8 bases and J by 0 bases. CDR3 length equals 16 residues. Germline CDR1 is KGHDR and CDR2 is SFDVKD.

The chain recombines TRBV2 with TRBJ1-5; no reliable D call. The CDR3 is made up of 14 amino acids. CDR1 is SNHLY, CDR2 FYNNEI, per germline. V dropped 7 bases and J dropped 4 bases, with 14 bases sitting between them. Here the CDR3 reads CASTHPDFNQPQHF. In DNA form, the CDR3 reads TGTGCCAGCACCCACCCGGATTTTAATCAGCCCCAGCATTTT.

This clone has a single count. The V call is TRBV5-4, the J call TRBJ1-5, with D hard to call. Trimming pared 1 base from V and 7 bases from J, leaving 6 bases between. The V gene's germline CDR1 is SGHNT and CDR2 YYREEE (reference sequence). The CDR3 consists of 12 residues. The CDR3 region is CASSLPGQPQHF. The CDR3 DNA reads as TGTGCCAGCAGCTTGCCGGGACAGCCCCAGCATTTT.

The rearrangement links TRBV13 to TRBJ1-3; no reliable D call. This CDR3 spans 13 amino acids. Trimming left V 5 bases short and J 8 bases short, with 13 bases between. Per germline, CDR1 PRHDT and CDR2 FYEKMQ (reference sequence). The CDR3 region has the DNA TGTGCCAGCAGCCCCCCGAGCCTAGACACCATATATTTT. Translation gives CASSPPSLDTIYF.

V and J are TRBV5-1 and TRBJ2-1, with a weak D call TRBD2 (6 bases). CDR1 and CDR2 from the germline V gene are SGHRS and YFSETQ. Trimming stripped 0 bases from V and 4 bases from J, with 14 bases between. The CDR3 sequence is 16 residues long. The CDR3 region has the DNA TGCGCCAGCAGCTTGGAAGTAGCGGCGTCATACAATGAGCAGTTCTTC. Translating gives CASSLEVAASYNEQFF.

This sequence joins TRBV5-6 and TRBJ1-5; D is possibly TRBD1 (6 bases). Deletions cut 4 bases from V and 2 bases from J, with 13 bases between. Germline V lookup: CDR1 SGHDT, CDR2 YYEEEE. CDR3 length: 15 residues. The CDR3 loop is CASSATGRGNQPQHF. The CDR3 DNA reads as TGTGCCAGCAGCGCCACAGGGAGAGGCAATCAGCCCCAGCATTTT.

The CDR3 DNA reads TGTGCCAGCAGCCCTCTCGGCAGGGACACCGGGGAGCTGTTTTTT. The encoded protein is CASSPLGRDTGELFF. The chain uses TRBV6-6 and TRBJ2-2, with D tentatively TRBD1 (5 bases). The CDR3 loop spans 15 amino acids. CDR1 is MNHNY, CDR2 SVGAGI, per germline (reference sequence). Trimming removed 6 bases from V and 3 bases from J, with 14 bases in between.

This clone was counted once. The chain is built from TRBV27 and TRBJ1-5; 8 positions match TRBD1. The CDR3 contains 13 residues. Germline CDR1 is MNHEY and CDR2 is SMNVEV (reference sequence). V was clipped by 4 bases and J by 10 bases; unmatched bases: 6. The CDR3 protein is CASSSGGVRPQHF. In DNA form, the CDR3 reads TGTGCCAGCAGTTCAGGGGGCGTCCGACCCCAGCATTTT.

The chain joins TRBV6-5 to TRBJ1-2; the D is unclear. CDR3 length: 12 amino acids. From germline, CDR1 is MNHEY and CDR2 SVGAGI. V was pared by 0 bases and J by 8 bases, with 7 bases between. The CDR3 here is CASSYSEGGYTF. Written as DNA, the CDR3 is TGTGCCAGCAGTTACTCGGAAGGCGGCTACACCTTC.

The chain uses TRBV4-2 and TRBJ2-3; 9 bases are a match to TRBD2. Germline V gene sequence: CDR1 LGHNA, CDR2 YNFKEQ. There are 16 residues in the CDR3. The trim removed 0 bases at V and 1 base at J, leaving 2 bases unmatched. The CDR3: CASSQEAGGGTDTQYF. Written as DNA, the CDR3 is TGTGCCAGCAGCCAAGAGGCGGGGGGGGGCACAGATACGCAGTATTTT.

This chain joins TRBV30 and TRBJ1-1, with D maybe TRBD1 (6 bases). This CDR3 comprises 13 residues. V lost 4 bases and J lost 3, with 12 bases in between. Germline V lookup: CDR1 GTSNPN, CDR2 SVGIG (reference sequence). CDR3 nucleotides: TGTGCCTGGAACAGGGCGAGGGACACTGAAGCTTTCTTT. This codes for CAWNRARDTEAFF.

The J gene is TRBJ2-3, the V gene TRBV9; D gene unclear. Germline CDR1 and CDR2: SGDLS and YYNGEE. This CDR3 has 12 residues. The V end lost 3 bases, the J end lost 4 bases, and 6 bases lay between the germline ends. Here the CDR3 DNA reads TGTGCCAGCAGCGCATACTCAGATACGCAGTATTTT. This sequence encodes CASSAYSDTQYF.

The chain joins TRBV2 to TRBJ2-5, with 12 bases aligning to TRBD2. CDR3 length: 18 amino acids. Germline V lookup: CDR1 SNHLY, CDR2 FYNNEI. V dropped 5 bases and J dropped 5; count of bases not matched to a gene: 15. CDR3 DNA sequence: TGTGCCAGCAGTCTTGGGACTAGCGGGCTCCTCATGGTGGAGACCCAGTACTTC. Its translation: CASSLGTSGLLMVETQYF.